The 3 T cell receptor gamma chains given below trace back to one sample, sequenced in a study of Vδ1+ human thymocytes. Study-wide findings and caveats: Thymic TRG and TRD repertoires appeared highly polyclonal, with Gaussian CDR3 length distributions.

Their antigens are not known. RNA was extracted from the cells and then reverse transcribed. Pooled V-gene forward primers with one constant-region reverse primer generated the CDR3 amplicons by multiplex PCR. TCRdb reanalysed the multiplex PCR reads with CATT. Of about 36,000 gamma-chain clones in the sample, roughly 21% were seen once. The sample taken for sequencing was Vdelta1+ gamma-delta thymocytes from the thymus. The subset here: FACS-sorted CD3+ TCRalphabeta- TCRVdelta1+ TCRVdelta2- thymocytes. The receptors stem from a girl in the first two years of life who had congenital heart surgery.

As concerns this clone: The identical CDR3 is also encoded by other nucleotide sequences in the sample. This sequence joins TRGV8 and TRGJ1 or TRGJ2. With V trimmed by 0 bases and J by 11 bases, 4 bases remained unmatched. The CDR3 is 11 amino acids. From germline, CDR1 is VENAVY and CDR2 YDSYNSRV. The CDR3 region has the DNA TGTGCCACCTGGGATAGGCTGGAGAAACTCTTT. The encoded protein is CATWDRLEKLF.

In its sample, this clone was seen a few times. TCRdb pairs this DNA with a much larger clone's protein that differs at residue 3, likely a read error; the protein shown was translated from the DNA. The chain couples TRGV2 to TRGJ1 or TRGJ2. CDR3 length equals 11 residues. The germline gives CDR1 EGSNGY, CDR2 YDSYNSKV. The CDR3 loop is CAAWDGPRKLF. The CDR3 coding sequence is TGTGCCGCCTGGGACGGGCCGAGGAAACTCTTT.

Comment on this clone: This may come from a read error, since a much larger clone is one base off. The identical CDR3 is also encoded by other nucleotide sequences in the sample. The rearrangement uses TRGV4 and TRGJ1 or TRGJ2. Looked up from germline, CDR1 is EGSTGY and CDR2 is YDSYTSSV. The CDR3 is 14 amino acids. J gave up 2 bases and V 0 bases, and 4 bases lay outside the gene matches. The chain's CDR3 is CATWDGRHYYKKLF. The DNA for the CDR3 is TGTGCCACCTGGGATGGGCGGCATTATTATAAGAAACTCTTT.